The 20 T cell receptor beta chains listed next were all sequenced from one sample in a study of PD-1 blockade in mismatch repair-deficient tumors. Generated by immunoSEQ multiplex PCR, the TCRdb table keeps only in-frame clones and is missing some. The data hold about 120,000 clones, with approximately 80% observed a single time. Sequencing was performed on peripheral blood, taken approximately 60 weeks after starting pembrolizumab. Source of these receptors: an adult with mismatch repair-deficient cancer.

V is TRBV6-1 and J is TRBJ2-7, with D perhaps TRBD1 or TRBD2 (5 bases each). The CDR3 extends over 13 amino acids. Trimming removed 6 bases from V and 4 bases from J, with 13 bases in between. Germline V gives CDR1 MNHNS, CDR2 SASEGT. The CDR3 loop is CASSGLWGYEQYF. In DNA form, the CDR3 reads TGTGCCAGCAGCGGCCTGTGGGGGTACGAGCAGTACTTC.

CDR3 in DNA: TGTGCCAGCGCCAACCGGGGCGCACGGTCGGTCACTGAAGCTTTCTTT. Residues: CASANRGARSVTEAFF. The V call is TRBV5-6, the J call TRBJ1-1; possible D gene TRBD1, 5 bases. Germline V gene sequence: CDR1 SGHDT, CDR2 YYEEEE. The CDR3 has 16 amino acids. Trimming removed 7 bases from V and 4 bases from J, with 23 bases in between.

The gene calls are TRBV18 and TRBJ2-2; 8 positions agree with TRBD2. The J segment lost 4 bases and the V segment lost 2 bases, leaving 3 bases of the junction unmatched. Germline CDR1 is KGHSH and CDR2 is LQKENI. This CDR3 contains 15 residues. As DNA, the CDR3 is TGTGCCAGCTCACCATCGGGGGGGACCACCGGGGAGCTGTTTTTT. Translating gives CASSPSGGTTGELFF.

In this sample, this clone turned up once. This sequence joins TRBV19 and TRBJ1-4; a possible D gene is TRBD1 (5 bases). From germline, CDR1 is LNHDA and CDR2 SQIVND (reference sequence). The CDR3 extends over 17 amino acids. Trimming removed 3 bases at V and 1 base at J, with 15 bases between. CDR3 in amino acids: CASSIGATELTNEKLFF. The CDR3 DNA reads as TGTGCCAGTAGTATTGGGGCGACCGAGTTAACTAATGAAAAACTGTTTTTT.

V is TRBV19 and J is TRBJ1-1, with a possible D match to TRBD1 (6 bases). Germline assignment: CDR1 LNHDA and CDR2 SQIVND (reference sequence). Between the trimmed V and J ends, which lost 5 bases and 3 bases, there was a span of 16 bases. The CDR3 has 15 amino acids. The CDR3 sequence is CASSDQRGTYTEAFF. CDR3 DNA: TGTGCCAGTAGTGACCAAAGGGGGACTTACACTGAAGCTTTCTTT. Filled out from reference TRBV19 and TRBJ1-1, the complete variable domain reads DGGITQSPKYLFRKEGQNVTLSCEQNLNHDAMYWYRQDPGQGLRLIYYSQIVNDFQKGDIAEGYSVSREKKESFPLTVTSAQKNPTAFYLCASSDQRGTYTEAFFGQGTRLTVV.

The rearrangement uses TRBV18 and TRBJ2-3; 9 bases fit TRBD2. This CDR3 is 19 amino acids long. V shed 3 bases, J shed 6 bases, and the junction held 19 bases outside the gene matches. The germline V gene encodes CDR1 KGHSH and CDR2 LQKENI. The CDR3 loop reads CASSPLSLLTSGRLDTQYF. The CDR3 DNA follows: TGTGCCAGCTCACCCCTATCCCTCTTGACTAGCGGAAGACTGGATACGCAGTATTTT.

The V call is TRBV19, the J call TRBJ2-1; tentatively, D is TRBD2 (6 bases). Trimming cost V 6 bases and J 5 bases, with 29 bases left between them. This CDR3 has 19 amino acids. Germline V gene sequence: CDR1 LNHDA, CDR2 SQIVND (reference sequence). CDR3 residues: CASSKIARRGTYKNNEQFF. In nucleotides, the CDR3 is TGTGCCAGTAGCAAAATAGCACGGCGCGGGACTTATAAAAACAATGAGCAGTTCTTC.

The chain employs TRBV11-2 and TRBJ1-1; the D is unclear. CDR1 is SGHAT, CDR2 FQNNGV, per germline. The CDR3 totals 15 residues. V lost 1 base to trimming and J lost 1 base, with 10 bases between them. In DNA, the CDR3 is TGTGCCAGCAGCTTAGCCCTAGCCCAGAACACTGAAGCTTTCTTT. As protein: CASSLALAQNTEAFF.

The CDR3 protein is CASIKGPGGNTEAFF. CDR3 sequence (DNA): TGTGCCAGCATCAAGGGTCCAGGGGGGAACACTGAAGCTTTCTTT. The chain has TRBV5-5 and TRBJ1-1, with TRBD1 identical over 7 bases. With V trimmed by 6 bases and J by 1 base, 9 bases remained unmatched. The CDR3 is 15 amino acids. Germline V CDR1 and CDR2: SGHKS, YYEKEE (reference sequence).

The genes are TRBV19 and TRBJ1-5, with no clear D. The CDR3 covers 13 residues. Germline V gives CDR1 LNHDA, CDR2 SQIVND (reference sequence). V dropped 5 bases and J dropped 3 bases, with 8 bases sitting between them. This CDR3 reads CASSGRDNQPQHF. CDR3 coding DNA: TGTGCCAGTAGTGGCAGAGACAATCAGCCCCAGCATTTT.

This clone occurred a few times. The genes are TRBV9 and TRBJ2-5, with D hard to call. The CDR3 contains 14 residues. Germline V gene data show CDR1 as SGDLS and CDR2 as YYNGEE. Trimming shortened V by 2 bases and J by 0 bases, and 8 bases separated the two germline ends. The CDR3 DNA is TGTGCCAGCAGCGTTTCGGGCTACCAAGAGACCCAGTACTTC. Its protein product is CASSVSGYQETQYF.

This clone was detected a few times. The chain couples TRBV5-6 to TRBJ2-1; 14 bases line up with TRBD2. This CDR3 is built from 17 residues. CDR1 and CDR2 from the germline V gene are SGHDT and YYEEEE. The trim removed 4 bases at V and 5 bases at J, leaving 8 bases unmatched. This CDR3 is CASSIRLAGGQNNEQFF. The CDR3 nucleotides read TGTGCCAGCAGCATACGACTAGCGGGAGGGCAAAACAATGAGCAGTTCTTC.

CDR3 protein: CASSVGAGVGKNIQYF. CDR3 in DNA: TGTGCCAGCAGCGTAGGGGCGGGAGTAGGCAAAAACATTCAGTACTTC. V usage is TRBV9 and J usage is TRBJ2-4; TRBD2 aligns across 7 bases. The CDR3 loop spans 16 amino acids. V shed 0 bases, J shed 3 bases, and the junction held 6 bases outside the gene matches. Germline V lookup: CDR1 SGDLS, CDR2 YYNGEE.

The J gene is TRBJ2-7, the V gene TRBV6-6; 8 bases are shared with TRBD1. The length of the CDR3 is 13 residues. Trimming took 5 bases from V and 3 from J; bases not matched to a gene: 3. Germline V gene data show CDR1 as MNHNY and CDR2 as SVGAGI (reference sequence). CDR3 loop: CASSRDRYYEQYF. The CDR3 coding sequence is TGTGCCAGCAGTCGGGACAGGTACTACGAGCAGTACTTC.

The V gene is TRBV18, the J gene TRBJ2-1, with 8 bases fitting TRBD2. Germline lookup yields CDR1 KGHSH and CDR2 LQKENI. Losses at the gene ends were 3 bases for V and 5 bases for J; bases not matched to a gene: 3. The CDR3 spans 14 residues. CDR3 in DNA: TGTGCCAGCTCACCGAGCGGGAGCAACAATGAGCAGTTCTTC. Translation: CASSPSGSNNEQFF.

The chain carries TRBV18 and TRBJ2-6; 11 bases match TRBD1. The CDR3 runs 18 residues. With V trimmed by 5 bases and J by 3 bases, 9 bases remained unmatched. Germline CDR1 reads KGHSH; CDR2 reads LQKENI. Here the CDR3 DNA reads TGTGCCAGCTCAAATCCGGGACAGGGGGTTTATGGGGCCAACGTCCTGACTTTC. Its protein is CASSNPGQGVYGANVLTF.

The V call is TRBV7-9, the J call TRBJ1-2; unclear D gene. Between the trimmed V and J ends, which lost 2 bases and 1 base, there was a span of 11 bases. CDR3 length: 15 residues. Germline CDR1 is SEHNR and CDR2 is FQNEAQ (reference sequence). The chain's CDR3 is CASSLTADYNYGYTF. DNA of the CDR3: TGTGCCAGCAGCTTAACGGCAGACTATAACTATGGCTACACCTTC.

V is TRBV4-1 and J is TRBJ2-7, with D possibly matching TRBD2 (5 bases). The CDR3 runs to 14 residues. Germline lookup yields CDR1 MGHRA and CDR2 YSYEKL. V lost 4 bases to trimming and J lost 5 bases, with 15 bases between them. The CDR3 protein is CASSRADSYNEQYF. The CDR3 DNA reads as TGCGCCAGCAGCCGGGCGGACTCGTATAACGAGCAGTACTTC.

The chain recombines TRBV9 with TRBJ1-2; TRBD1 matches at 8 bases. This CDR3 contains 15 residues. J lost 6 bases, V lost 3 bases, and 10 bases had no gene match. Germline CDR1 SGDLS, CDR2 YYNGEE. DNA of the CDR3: TGTGCCAGCAGCGACGCCCCAGGGGGCGCGGATGGCTACACCTTC. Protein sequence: CASSDAPGGADGYTF.

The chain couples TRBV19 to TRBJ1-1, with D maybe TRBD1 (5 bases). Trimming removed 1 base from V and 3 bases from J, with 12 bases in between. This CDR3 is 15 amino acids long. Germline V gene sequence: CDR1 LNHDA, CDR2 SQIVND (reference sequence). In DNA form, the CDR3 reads TGTGCCAGTAGTATAGGGGCAGGGCAAGACACTGAAGCTTTCTTT. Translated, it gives CASSIGAGQDTEAFF.